The rows below give T cell receptor beta chains drawn from one sample of a study of blood T cell repertoires in COVID-19. Using immunoSEQ multiplex PCR, the repertoire was profiled, and TCRdb retains in-frame clones only, with some absent. The sample has approximately 200,000 clones, approximately 86% seen once. Sequencing used PBMCs or T cells enriched from blood (not recorded which). Source of these receptors: a woman aged 30 to 39 who had been exposed to COVID-19. Each CDR3 is given with its conserved first and last residue. Each record gives: V gene, clone size, CDR3 protein. Some rows have no size entry. The others give once, few or many, or a class for an expanded clone.

V: TRBV10-3; size: NA; CDR3: CAISETTGVFNEQYF
V: TRBV29-1; size: NA; CDR3: CSVSDRGEQPQHF
V: TRBV5-1; size: NA; CDR3: CASRDPLAGAADTQYF
V: TRBV2; size: NA; CDR3: CASSAGVRYGYTF
V: TRBV6-5; size: NA; CDR3: CASSPQDRGGEKLFF
V: TRBV5-4; size: NA; CDR3: CASSLEDRSYGYTF
V: TRBV10-1; size: NA; CDR3: CASSDPAGGRNTGELFF
V: TRBV10-3; size: once; CDR3: CAISDGQGTYEQYF
V: TRBV29-1; size: once; CDR3: CSVSLNTEAFF
V: TRBV7-3; size: NA; CDR3: CASSSPGLGTPGTQYF
V: TRBV3-1/TRBV3-2; size: NA; CDR3: CASSPRLAGFDTGELFF
V: TRBV5-1; size: NA; CDR3: CASRPTGDTGELFF
V: TRBV30; size: NA; CDR3: CAWSRLNGYTF
V: TRBV9; size: NA; CDR3: CASSSQGNLAKNIQYF
V: TRBV19; size: NA; CDR3: CASDRDRVGGGPQHF
V: TRBV4-1; size: NA; CDR3: CASSQGARHPTNEKLFF
V: TRBV9; size: NA; CDR3: CASSVEGRGSTDTQYF
V: TRBV18; size: NA; CDR3: CASSPPGLSGQYQETQYF
V: TRBV2; size: NA; CDR3: CASSDRTGGIFRKDTEAFF
V: TRBV2; size: NA; CDR3: CASSEALLGLAYQPQHF
V: TRBV19; size: NA; CDR3: CASSIGGDSPLHF
V: TRBV19; size: NA; CDR3: CASSTQGAQEKLFF
V: TRBV27; size: NA; CDR3: CASSILGGSGYEQYF
V: TRBV3-1/TRBV3-2; size: NA; CDR3: CASSQVGLAGGLVAKNIQYF
V: TRBV2; size: NA; CDR3: CASTGTQNTDTQYF
V: TRBV24-1; size: once; CDR3: CATSDSGTGNYEQYF
V: TRBV11-3; size: NA; CDR3: CASSLSHGGGGETQYF
V: TRBV12-5; size: NA; CDR3: CASGSGQDYNEQFF
V: TRBV2; size: NA; CDR3: CASSGTVTGELFF
V: TRBV29-1; size: NA; CDR3: CSVSVPSTDTQYF
V: TRBV19; size: NA; CDR3: CASSIRPRSRGPYEQYF
V: TRBV9; size: NA; CDR3: CASSVGHHSGANVLTF
V: TRBV24-1; size: few; CDR3: CATSLASGGRDTQYF
V: TRBV19; size: NA; CDR3: CASSMSRDRVSSPLHF
V: TRBV5-1; size: NA; CDR3: CASSWTGTVGEKLFF
V: TRBV5-8; size: NA; CDR3: CASSQDRDFLGRTEAFF
V: TRBV19; size: NA; CDR3: CASSIEVRSSGNTIYF
V: TRBV5-1; size: NA; CDR3: CASSRGQDTEAFF
V: TRBV10-2; size: NA; CDR3: CASSVRQGADTQYF
V: TRBV5-5; size: NA; CDR3: CASSQGTKNIQYF
V: TRBV11-2; size: NA; CDR3: CASSLLSGGGLNEQFF
V: TRBV7-6; size: NA; CDR3: CASSLEPGEKLFF
V: TRBV3-1/TRBV3-2; size: NA; CDR3: CASSQGGTGAFF
V: TRBV5-1; size: NA; CDR3: CASSLGAGGTQETQYF
V: TRBV5-1; size: once; CDR3: CASSSTGTSLGEQFF
V: TRBV30; size: NA; CDR3: CAWSVPWTGRTGELFF
V: TRBV19; size: NA; CDR3: CASRPGHLGTEAFF
V: TRBV11-3; size: NA; CDR3: CASSLDAYSSYNEQFF
V: TRBV6-5; size: NA; CDR3: CATTGGADYGYTF
V: TRBV19; size: NA; CDR3: CASSLNGRFGSPLHF
V: TRBV2; size: NA; CDR3: CASSVERGVLTDTQYF
V: TRBV6-1; size: once; CDR3: CASSSLQGREQFF
V: TRBV12-3/TRBV12-4; size: NA; CDR3: CASRGQGHQPQHF
V: TRBV5-5; size: NA; CDR3: CASSGPQGPGTDTQYF